This section outlines one T cell receptor beta chain sequence together with its context. This entry comes from a study of blood T cell repertoires in COVID-19. Looking at the study overall: PBMCs, B-cell-depleted T cells, or T cells provided the cDNA or gDNA that made up the material.

Assay: immunoSEQ multiplex PCR; the TCRdb copy retains only in-frame clones and omits some. This table holds roughly 330,000 clones, around 90% found once. Donors in Cohort 3 counted as recovered after two negative PCRs, clearance, or symptom resolution. This CDR3 contains 15 residues. Germline CDR1 MNHEY, CDR2 SVGAGI. V was shortened by 3 bases and J by 10 bases, with 21 bases between the two germline ends. The sample comprised PBMCs or T cells enriched from blood (not recorded which). J is TRBJ1-1 and V is TRBV6-5; D gene ambiguous. This clonotype originated in a woman aged 30 to 39 who had recovered from COVID-19. CDR3: CASSYWRAGGIVAFF. The DNA of the CDR3 is TGTGCCAGCAGTTATTGGCGGGCGGGTGGGATCGTAGCTTTCTTT.